One and the same sample provided the 3 T cell receptor beta chains below, sequenced in a study of persistence of HIV-infected CD4 T cells. The immunoSEQ assay was version 4, run in survey mode. The protocol was immunoSEQ multiplex PCR, while the TCRdb copy is restricted to in-frame clones and leaves out a portion. The sample records some 30,000 clones, 65% to 75% being singletons. Overlapping HIV-1 Gag 15-mer peptides at approximately 0.91 ug per peptide per mL were used. CD4+ T cells upregulating both CD40 ligand and CD69 were sorted as responding cells. Antigen specificity for these receptors is unknown. The source material was CD4+ T cells sorted from PBMCs after roughly 18-hour stimulation, sampled from a patient who received antiretroviral therapy. The receptors stem from an adult man with HIV who was CMV-seropositive.

J is TRBJ2-1 and V is TRBV24-1; no clear D. Trimming took 4 bases from V and 0 from J, leaving 12 bases between them. Germline loops: CDR1 KGHDR, CDR2 SFDVKD. The CDR3 totals 16 residues. The CDR3 here is CATSDHTPGSYNEQFF. The CDR3 region has the DNA TGTGCCACCAGTGACCACACTCCGGGCTCCTACAATGAGCAGTTCTTC.

This clone was counted only a few times. J is TRBJ1-5 and V is TRBV19; no reliable D call. CDR3 length: 14 amino acids. CDR1 is LNHDA and CDR2 is SQIVND in the germline V gene (reference sequence). V was cut by 6 bases and J by 0 bases, with 9 bases left in between. The CDR3 here is CASSPPLSNQPQHF. Here the CDR3 DNA reads TGTGCCAGTAGCCCGCCGCTTAGCAATCAGCCCCAGCATTTT. Full variable domain (remainder filled in from reference TRBV19 and TRBJ1-5): DGGITQSPKYLFRKEGQNVTLSCEQNLNHDAMYWYRQDPGQGLRLIYYSQIVNDFQKGDIAEGYSVSREKKESFPLTVTSAQKNPTAFYLCASSPPLSNQPQHFGDGTRLSIL.

This chain uses TRBV11-2 with TRBJ1-1; D call uncertain. Germline CDR1 reads SGHAT; CDR2 reads FQNNGV. Trimming shortened V by 5 bases and J by 1 base, and 8 bases separated the two germline ends. The CDR3 has 13 residues. The DNA of the CDR3 is TGTGCCAGCAGCCGCGACACGAACACTGAAGCTTTCTTT. As protein: CASSRDTNTEAFF.